Each of the 10 T cell receptor beta chains below was sequenced from the same sample in a study of shared clonotypes between healthy human individuals. The repertoire was sequenced with immunoSEQ multiplex PCR; TCRdb's copy has only in-frame clones and lacks some. Of 2 million to 3 million clones listed, 90% to 95% are singletons. The sample taken for sequencing was naive CD4+ T cells from PBMCs. This sample's subset: CD45RA+ positively selected. These receptors all come from a young man in good health. Some clones in this sample may be carry-over from other donors' samples.

The chain uses TRBV29-1 and TRBJ2-3, with D unclear. V lost 8 bases and J lost 2, with 11 bases in between. Germline CDR1 reads SQVTM; CDR2 reads ANQGSEA. The CDR3 extends over 12 amino acids. The CDR3 region is CSYDRSTDTQYF. The CDR3 region has the DNA TGCAGCTACGATAGATCCACAGATACGCAGTATTTT.

This chain links TRBV7-2 with TRBJ2-5, with 9 bases matching TRBD2. In germline, CDR1 is SGHTA, CDR2 FQGNSA. J gave up 5 bases and V 8 bases, and 12 bases lay outside the gene matches. The CDR3 is 15 residues long. The CDR3 DNA is TGTGCCAGCCGAGGGACTAGCTGGGGGGGGGAGACCCAGTACTTC. Translation: CASRGTSWGGETQYF.

The V call is TRBV29-1, the J call TRBJ2-1; 7 nucleotides line up with TRBD2. After removal of 4 bases from V and 5 bases from J, the junction contained 8 bases not matched to a gene. Germline CDR1 is SQVTM and CDR2 is ANQGSEA. The CDR3 runs 14 residues. The CDR3 nucleotides read TGCAGCGTTGGTGGGGCTAGCGGACACAATGAGCAGTTCTTC. Residues: CSVGGASGHNEQFF.

The rearrangement uses TRBV28 and TRBJ1-5; no definite D call. Germline V gene sequence: CDR1 MDHEN, CDR2 SYDVKM. The V and J ends lost 6 bases and 0 bases respectively, with 12 bases between them. The CDR3 runs 15 residues. CDR3 protein: CASRLRGNSNQPQHF. CDR3 nucleotide sequence: TGTGCCAGCAGGTTACGCGGCAATAGCAATCAGCCCCAGCATTTT.

The chain employs TRBV28 and TRBJ1-1, with 9 positions matching TRBD1. Trimming took 5 bases from V and 11 from J; bases not matched to a gene: 9. The CDR3 length is 13 residues. Germline V CDR1 and CDR2: MDHEN, SYDVKM. CDR3 protein: CASSPSGTGMAFF. The CDR3, as DNA: TGTGCCAGCAGTCCCTCCGGGACAGGGATGGCTTTCTTT.

The V gene is TRBV5-1, the J gene TRBJ1-1; D perhaps matches TRBD1 (5 bases). Trimming removed 4 bases at V and 9 bases at J, with 13 bases between. Germline CDR1 and CDR2: SGHRS and YFSETQ. The length of the CDR3 is 12 residues. The CDR3: CASSVEGPQAFF. DNA of the CDR3: TGCGCCAGCAGCGTGGAGGGGCCGCAAGCTTTCTTT. Together with reference TRBV5-1 and TRBJ1-1, the CDR3 gives the full variable domain: KAGVTQTPRYLIKTRGQQVTLSCSPISGHRSVSWYQQTPGQGLQFLFEYFSETQRNKGNFPGRFSGRQFSNSRSEMNVSTLELGDSALYLCASSVEGPQAFFGQGTRLTVV.

V and J are TRBV6-1 and TRBJ2-5; no definite D call. The germline CDR1 and CDR2 sequences are MNHNS and SASEGT. V gave up 4 bases and J gave up 3 bases, with 9 bases separating them. The length of the CDR3 is 13 residues. The CDR3 DNA follows: TGTGCCAGCAGTGGCGCGCGCAAAGAGACCCAGTACTTC. This encodes CASSGARKETQYF.

The chain carries TRBV18 and TRBJ1-1; D perhaps matches TRBD1 (6 bases). Trimming left V 0 bases short and J 6 bases short, with 14 bases between. CDR1 is KGHSH, CDR2 LQKENI, per germline. The CDR3 contains 15 residues. CDR3 nucleotide sequence: TGTGCCAGCTCACCACCGGCAAACAGGGTCGCTGAAGCTTTCTTT. Its protein is CASSPPANRVAEAFF.

The chain carries TRBV6-1 and TRBJ2-7, with no clear D. Between the trimmed V and J ends, which lost 7 bases and 5 bases, there was a span of 15 bases. Germline lookup yields CDR1 MNHNS and CDR2 SASEGT. The CDR3 covers 13 residues. This CDR3 reads CASKIQVLNEQYF. The CDR3 coding sequence is TGTGCCAGCAAAATTCAGGTATTGAACGAGCAGTACTTC.

With respect to this clone: Other DNA sequences in the same sample also yield this CDR3. This sequence joins TRBV7-9 and TRBJ1-4, with D possibly TRBD1 on 5 matching bases. In germline, CDR1 is SEHNR, CDR2 FQNEAQ (reference sequence). Trimming removed 1 base from V and 7 bases from J, with 13 bases in between. The CDR3 loop spans 15 amino acids. CDR3 sequence: CASSLGSRAGEKLFF. The CDR3, as DNA: TGTGCCAGCAGCTTAGGCTCCAGGGCGGGTGAAAAACTGTTTTTT.